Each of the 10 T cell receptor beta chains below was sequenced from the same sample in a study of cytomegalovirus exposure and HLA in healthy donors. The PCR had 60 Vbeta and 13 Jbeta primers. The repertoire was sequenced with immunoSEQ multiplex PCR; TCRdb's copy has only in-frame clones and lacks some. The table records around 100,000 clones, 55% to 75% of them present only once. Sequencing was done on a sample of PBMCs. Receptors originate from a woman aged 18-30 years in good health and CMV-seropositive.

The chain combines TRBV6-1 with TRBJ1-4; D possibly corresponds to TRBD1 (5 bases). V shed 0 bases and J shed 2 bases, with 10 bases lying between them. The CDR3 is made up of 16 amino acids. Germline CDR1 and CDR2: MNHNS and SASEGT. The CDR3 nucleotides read TGTGCCAGCAGTGAAGCTTGGACAAAGACTAATGAAAAACTGTTTTTT. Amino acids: CASSEAWTKTNEKLFF.

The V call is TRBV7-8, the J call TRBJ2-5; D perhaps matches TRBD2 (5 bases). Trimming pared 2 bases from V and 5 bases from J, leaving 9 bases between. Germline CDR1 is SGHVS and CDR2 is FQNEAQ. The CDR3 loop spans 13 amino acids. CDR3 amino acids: CASSLMGAETQYF. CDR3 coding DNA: TGTGCCAGCAGCTTAATGGGAGCGGAGACCCAGTACTTC.

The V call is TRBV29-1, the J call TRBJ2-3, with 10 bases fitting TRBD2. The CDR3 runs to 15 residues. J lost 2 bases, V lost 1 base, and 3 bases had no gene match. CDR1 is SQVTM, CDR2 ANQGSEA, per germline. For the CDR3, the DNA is TGCAGCGTTGAAGGGACTAGCGGAAACACAGATACGCAGTATTTT. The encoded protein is CSVEGTSGNTDTQYF.

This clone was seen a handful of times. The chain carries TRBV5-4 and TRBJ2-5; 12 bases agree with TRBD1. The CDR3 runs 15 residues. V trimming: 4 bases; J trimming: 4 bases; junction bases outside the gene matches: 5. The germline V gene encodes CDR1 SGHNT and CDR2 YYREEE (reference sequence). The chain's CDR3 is CASSTGTGGIETQYF. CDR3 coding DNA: TGTGCCAGCAGCACCGGGACAGGGGGCATAGAGACCCAGTACTTC.

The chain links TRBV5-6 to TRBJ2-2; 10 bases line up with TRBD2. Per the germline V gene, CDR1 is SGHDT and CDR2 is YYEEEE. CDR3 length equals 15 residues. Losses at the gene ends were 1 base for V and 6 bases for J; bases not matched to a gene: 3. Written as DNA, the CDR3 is TGTGCCAGCAGCTTGTCTGGGACTAGCGCCGGGGAGCTGTTTTTT. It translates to CASSLSGTSAGELFF.

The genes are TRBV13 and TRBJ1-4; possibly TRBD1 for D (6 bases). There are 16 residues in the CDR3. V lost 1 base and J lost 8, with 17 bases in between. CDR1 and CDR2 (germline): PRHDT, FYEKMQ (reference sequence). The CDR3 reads CASSLARQASREKLFF. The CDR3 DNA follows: TGTGCCAGCAGCTTAGCTCGACAGGCCTCGCGGGAAAAACTGTTTTTT.

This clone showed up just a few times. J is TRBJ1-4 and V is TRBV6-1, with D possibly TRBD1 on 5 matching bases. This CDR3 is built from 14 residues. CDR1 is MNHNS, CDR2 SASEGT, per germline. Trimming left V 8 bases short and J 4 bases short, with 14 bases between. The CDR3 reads CASGGRGSNEKLFF. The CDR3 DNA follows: TGTGCCAGCGGGGGTCGGGGGAGTAATGAAAAACTGTTTTTT.

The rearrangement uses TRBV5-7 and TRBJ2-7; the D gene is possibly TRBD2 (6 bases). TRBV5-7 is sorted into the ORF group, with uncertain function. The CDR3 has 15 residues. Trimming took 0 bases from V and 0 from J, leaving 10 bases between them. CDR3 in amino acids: CASSLGGESSYEQYF. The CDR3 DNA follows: TGTGCCAGCAGCTTGGGGGGGGAGAGCTCCTACGAGCAGTACTTC.

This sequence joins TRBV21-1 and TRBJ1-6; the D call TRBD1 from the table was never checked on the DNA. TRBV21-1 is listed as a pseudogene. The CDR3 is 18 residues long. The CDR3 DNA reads TGTGCCAGCAGCAAATGGGAGGACAGGGGTGGATATAATTCACCCCTCCACTTT. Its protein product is CASSKWEDRGGYNSPLHF.

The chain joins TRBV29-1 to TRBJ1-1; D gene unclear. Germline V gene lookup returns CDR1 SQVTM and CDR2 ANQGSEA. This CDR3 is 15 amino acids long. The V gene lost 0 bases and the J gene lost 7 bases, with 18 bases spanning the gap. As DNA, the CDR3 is TGCAGCGTTGAAGATTTAGTCGGCGGCCCTTTTGAAGCTTTCTTT. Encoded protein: CSVEDLVGGPFEAFF.